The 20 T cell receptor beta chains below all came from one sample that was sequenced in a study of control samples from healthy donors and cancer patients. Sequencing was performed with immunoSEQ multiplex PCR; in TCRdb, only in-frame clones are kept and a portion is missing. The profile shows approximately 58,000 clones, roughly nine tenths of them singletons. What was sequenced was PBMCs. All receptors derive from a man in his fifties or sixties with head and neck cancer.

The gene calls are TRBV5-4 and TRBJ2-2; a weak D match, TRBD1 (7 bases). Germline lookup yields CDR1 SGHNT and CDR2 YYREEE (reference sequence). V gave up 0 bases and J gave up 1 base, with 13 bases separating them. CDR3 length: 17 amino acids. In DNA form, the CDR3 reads TGTGCCAGCAGCTTGGCCGTCCAGGGGGGGAACACCGGGGAGCTGTTTTTT. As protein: CASSLAVQGGNTGELFF. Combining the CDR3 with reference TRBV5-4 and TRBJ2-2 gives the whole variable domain ETGVTQSPTHLIKTRGQQVTLRCSSQSGHNTVSWYQQALGQGPQFIFQYYREEENGRGNFPPRFSGLQFPNYSSELNVNALELDDSALYLCASSLAVQGGNTGELFFGEGSRLTVL.

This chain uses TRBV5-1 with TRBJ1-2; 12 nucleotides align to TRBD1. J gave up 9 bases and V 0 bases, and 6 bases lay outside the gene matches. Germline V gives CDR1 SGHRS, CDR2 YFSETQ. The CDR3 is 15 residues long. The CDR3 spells CASSLAGTGGESYTF. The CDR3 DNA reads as TGCGCCAGCAGCTTGGCAGGGACAGGGGGCGAGAGCTACACCTTC.

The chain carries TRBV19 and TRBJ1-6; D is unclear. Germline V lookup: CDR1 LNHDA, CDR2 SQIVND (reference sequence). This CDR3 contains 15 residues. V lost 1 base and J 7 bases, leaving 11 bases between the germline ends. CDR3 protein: CASSIGWRSNSPLHF. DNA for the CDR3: TGTGCCAGTAGTATAGGGTGGCGATCAAATTCACCCCTCCACTTT. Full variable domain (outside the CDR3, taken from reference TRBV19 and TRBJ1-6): DGGITQSPKYLFRKEGQNVTLSCEQNLNHDAMYWYRQDPGQGLRLIYYSQIVNDFQKGDIAEGYSVSREKKESFPLTVTSAQKNPTAFYLCASSIGWRSNSPLHFGNGTRLTVT.

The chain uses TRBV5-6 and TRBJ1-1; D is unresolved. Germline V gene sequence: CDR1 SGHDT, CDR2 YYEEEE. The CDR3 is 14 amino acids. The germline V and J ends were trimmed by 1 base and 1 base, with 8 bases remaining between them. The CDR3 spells CASSLRQGNTEAFF. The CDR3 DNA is TGTGCCAGCAGCTTGCGCCAAGGGAACACTGAAGCTTTCTTT.

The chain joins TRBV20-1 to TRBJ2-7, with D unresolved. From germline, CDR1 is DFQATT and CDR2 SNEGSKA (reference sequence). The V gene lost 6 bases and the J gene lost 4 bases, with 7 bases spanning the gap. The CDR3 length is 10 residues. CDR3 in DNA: TGCAGTGCCAACGGATACGAGCAGTACTTC. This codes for CSANGYEQYF.

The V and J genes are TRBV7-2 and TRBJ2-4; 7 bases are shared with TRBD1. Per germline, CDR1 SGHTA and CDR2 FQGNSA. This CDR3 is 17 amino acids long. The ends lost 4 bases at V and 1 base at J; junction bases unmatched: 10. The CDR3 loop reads CASSSVPGQLAKNIQYF. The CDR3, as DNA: TGTGCCAGCAGCTCCGTCCCGGGACAGCTGGCCAAAAACATTCAGTACTTC.

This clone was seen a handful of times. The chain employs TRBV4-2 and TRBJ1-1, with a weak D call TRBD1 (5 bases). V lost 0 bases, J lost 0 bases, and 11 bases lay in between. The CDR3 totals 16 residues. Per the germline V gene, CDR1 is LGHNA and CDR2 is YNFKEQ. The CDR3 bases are TGTGCCAGCAGCCAAGAGGGGACTAACATGAACACTGAAGCTTTCTTT. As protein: CASSQEGTNMNTEAFF.

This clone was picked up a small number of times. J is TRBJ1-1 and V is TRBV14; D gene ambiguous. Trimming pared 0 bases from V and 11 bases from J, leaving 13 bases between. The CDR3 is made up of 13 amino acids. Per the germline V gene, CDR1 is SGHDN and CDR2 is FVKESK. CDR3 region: CASSQDLGMGAFF. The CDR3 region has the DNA TGTGCCAGCAGCCAAGATTTGGGGATGGGGGCTTTCTTT.

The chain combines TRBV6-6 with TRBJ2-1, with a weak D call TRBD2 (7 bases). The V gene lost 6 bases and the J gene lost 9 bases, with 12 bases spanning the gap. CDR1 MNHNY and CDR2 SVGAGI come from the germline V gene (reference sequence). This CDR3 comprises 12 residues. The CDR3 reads CASSGEGGEQFF. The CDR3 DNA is TGTGCCAGCAGCGGGGAGGGGGGTGAGCAGTTCTTC.

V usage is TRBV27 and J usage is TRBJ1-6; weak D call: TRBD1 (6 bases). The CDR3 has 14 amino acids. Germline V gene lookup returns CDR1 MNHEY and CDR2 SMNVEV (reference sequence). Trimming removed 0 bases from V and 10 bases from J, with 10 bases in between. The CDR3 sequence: CASSLSLRGSPLHF. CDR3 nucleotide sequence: TGTGCCAGCAGTTTATCGCTCAGGGGCTCACCCCTCCACTTT.

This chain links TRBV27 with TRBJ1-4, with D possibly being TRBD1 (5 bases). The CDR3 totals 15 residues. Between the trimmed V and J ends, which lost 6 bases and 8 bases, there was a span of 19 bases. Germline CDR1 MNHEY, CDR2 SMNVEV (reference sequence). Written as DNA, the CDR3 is TGTGCCAGCAGAAGCTACTTGACAGCCTCCGAAAAACTGTTTTTT. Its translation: CASRSYLTASEKLFF. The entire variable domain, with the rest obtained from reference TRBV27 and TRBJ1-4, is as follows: EAQVTQNPRYLITVTGKKLTVTCSQNMNHEYMSWYRQDPGLGLRQIYYSMNVEVTDKGDVPEGYKVSRKEKRNFPLILESPSPNQTSLYFCASRSYLTASEKLFFGSGTQLSVL.

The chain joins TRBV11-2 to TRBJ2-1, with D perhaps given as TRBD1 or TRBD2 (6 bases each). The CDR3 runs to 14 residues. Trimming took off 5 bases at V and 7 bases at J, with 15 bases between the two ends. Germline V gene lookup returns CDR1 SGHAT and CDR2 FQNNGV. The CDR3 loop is CASSTTLGGNEQFF. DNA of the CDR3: TGTGCCAGCAGCACAACCTTAGGGGGGAATGAGCAGTTCTTC.

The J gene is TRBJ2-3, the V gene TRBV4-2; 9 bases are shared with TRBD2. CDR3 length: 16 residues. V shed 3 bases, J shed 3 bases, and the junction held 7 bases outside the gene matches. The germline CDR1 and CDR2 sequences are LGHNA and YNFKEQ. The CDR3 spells CASSHTGLAGTDTQYF. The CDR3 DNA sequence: TGTGCCAGCAGCCACACGGGGCTAGCGGGGACAGATACGCAGTATTTT.

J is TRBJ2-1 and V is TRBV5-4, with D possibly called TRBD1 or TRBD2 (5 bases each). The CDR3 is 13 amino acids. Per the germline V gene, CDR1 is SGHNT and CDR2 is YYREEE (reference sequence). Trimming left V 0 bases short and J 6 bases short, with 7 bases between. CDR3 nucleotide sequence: TGTGCCAGCAGCTTGGGAGGGGTCAATGAGCAGTTCTTC. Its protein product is CASSLGGVNEQFF.

The DNA for the CDR3 is TGCGCCAGCAAAGGTAGTCAAGAGAGCGGCAATCAGCCCCAGCATTTT. Its protein product is CASKGSQESGNQPQHF. This chain joins TRBV10-2 and TRBJ1-5; D not certain. The CDR3 runs 16 residues. Looked up from germline, CDR1 is WSHSY and CDR2 is SAAADI. Trimming left V 7 bases short and J 2 bases short, with 18 bases between.

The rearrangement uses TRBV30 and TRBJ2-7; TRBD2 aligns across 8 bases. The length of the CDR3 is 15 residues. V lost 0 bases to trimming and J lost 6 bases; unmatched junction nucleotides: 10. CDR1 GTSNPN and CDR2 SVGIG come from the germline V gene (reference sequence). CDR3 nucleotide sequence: TGTGCCTGGAGTGTTACGGGGGGGGCCGTAGGCGAGCAGTACTTC. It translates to CAWSVTGGAVGEQYF.

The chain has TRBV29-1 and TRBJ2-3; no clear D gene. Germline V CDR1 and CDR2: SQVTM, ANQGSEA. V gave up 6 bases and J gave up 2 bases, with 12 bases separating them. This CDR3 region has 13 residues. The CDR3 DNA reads TGCAGCGTCCACAAAAGGCACACAGATACGCAGTATTTT. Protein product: CSVHKRHTDTQYF.

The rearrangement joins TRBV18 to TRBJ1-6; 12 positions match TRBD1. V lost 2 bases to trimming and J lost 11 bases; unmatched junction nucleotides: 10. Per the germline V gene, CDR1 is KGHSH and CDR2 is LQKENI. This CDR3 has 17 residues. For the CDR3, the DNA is TGTGCCAGCTCACCAGTGGTAGGGGGACAGGGGGCCGCACCCCTCCACTTT. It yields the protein CASSPVVGGQGAAPLHF.

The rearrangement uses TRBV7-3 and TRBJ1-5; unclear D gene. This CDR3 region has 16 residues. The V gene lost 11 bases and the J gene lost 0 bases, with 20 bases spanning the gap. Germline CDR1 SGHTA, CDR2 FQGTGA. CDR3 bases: TGTGCCGCCGAGAGCCGGCAGTCCCATAGCAATCAGCCCCAGCATTTT. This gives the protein CAAESRQSHSNQPQHF.

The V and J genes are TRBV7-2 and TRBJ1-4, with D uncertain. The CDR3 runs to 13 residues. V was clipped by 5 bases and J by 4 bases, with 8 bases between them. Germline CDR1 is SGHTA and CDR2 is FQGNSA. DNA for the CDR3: TGTGCCAGCAGCGACGGAGTTAATGAAAAACTGTTTTTT. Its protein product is CASSDGVNEKLFF.